The rows below give T cell receptor beta chains drawn from one sample of a study of blood T cell repertoires in COVID-19. Method: immunoSEQ multiplex PCR; TCRdb's copy keeps in-frame clones and lacks some. The repertoire holds about 300,000 clones, with 65% to 90% as singletons. The sample was PBMCs or T cells enriched from blood (not recorded which). All receptors derive from a man aged 25 to 40 who had recovered from COVID-19. Each CDR3 is given with its conserved first and last residue. D genes are given only for firm matches. A row's size may be missing; if present it is once, few, many or a size class.

J gene | V gene | D gene | clone size | CDR3 protein | CDR3 DNA
TRBJ2-3 | TRBV5-1 | NA | NA | CASRSYGEVTDTQYF | TGCGCCAGCAGATCCTATGGGGAGGTCACAGATACGCAGTATTTT
TRBJ2-1 | TRBV5-1 | TRBD2 | NA | CASSLTGGNEQFF | TGCGCCAGCAGCTTAACGGGGGGGAATGAGCAGTTCTTC
TRBJ2-1 | TRBV10-3 | NA | NA | CAISEAETALPYNEQFF | TGTGCCATCAGTGAGGCGGAGACAGCTCTCCCCTACAATGAGCAGTTCTTC
TRBJ2-7 | TRBV3-1/TRBV3-2 | TRBD1 | NA | CASSHNARQGFSYEQYF | TGTGCCAGCAGCCATAACGCGAGACAGGGATTCTCCTACGAGCAGTACTTC
TRBJ2-2 | TRBV6-6 | NA | NA | CASRQALDTGELFF | TGTGCCAGCAGGCAGGCCCTCGACACCGGGGAGCTGTTTTTT
TRBJ1-1 | TRBV14 | NA | once | CASSQELYTEAFF | TGTGCCAGCAGCCAAGAACTGTACACTGAAGCTTTCTTT
TRBJ1-4 | TRBV18 | NA | NA | CASSPGTSAGEKLFF | TGTGCCAGCTCCCCCGGGACTTCCGCGGGTGAAAAACTGTTTTTT
TRBJ2-5 | TRBV21-1 | NA | once | CASSIFEQAGEGETQYF | TGTGCCAGCAGCATATTTGAACAAGCGGGAGAAGGGGAGACCCAGTACTTC
TRBJ1-4 | TRBV19 | NA | NA | CASSPVGGPNEKLFF | TGTGCCAGTAGCCCTGTCGGGGGGCCGAATGAAAAACTGTTTTTT
TRBJ2-7 | TRBV19 | NA | NA | CASSPTGTPYYEQYF | TGTGCCAGTAGTCCAACCGGGACACCATACTACGAGCAGTACTTC
TRBJ2-3 | TRBV11-2 | NA | NA | CASSLETGGRTDTQYF | TGTGCCAGCAGTCTAGAGACGGGGGGCCGCACAGATACGCAGTATTTT
TRBJ2-3 | TRBV18 | TRBD1 | NA | CASSPDRGQAQYF | TGTGCCAGCTCACCAGACAGGGGGCAGGCGCAGTATTTT
TRBJ1-5 | TRBV4-1 | NA | NA | CASSQEGAQPQHF | TGCGCCAGCAGCCAAGAAGGGGCCCAGCCCCAGCATTTT
TRBJ1-4 | TRBV6-5 | TRBD1 | NA | CASRPGQGIGEKLFF | TGTGCCAGCAGACCCGGACAGGGGATAGGAGAAAAACTGTTTTTT
TRBJ1-4 | TRBV2 | NA | NA | CASQLQGVTNEKLFF | TGTGCCAGCCAACTACAGGGAGTCACTAATGAAAAACTGTTTTTT
TRBJ1-1 | TRBV4-1 | NA | NA | CASSPGLESTEAFF | TGCGCCAGCAGCCCCGGTCTAGAAAGCACTGAAGCTTTCTTT
TRBJ2-5 | TRBV5-4 | TRBD2 | NA | CASSLRLAGSQETQYF | TGTGCCAGCAGCCTTCGACTAGCGGGCAGCCAAGAGACCCAGTACTTC
TRBJ2-5 | TRBV7-2 | NA | NA | CASSLASGVETQYF | TGTGCCAGCAGCTTAGCTTCAGGGGTAGAGACCCAGTACTTC
TRBJ1-2 | TRBV21-1 | NA | once | CASSLRGQKTNYGYTF | TGTGCCAGCAGCCTCCGGGGACAGAAGACTAACTATGGCTACACCTTC
TRBJ1-1 | TRBV7-2 | NA | NA | CASSLVTEFNTEAFF | TGTGCCAGCAGCTTAGTGACAGAATTCAACACTGAAGCTTTCTTT
TRBJ1-2 | TRBV24-1 | NA | NA | CATFSFAGYTF | TGTGCCACCTTTTCATTTGCGGGCTACACCTTC
TRBJ1-1 | TRBV6-5 | NA | NA | CASSYGLGQQNTEAFF | TGTGCCAGCAGTTACGGCCTGGGACAACAGAACACTGAAGCTTTCTTT
TRBJ2-7 | TRBV5-1 | NA | NA | CASGPGSREQYF | TGCGCCAGCGGTCCAGGGTCGCGCGAGCAGTACTTC
TRBJ1-4 | TRBV5-5 | NA | NA | CASSSVGGPNEKLFF | TGTGCCAGCAGCTCCGTGGGAGGCCCAAATGAAAAACTGTTTTTT
TRBJ2-5 | TRBV11-1 | NA | NA | CASSRGRLQETQYF | TGTGCCAGCAGCCGCGGCCGGCTCCAAGAGACCCAGTACTTC
TRBJ1-5 | TRBV7-2 | NA | NA | CASSPNKNQPQHF | TGTGCCAGCAGCCCTAATAAGAATCAGCCCCAGCATTTT
TRBJ2-2 | TRBV7-9 | TRBD2 | NA | CASSYQLAGAAGELFF | TGTGCCAGCAGCTACCAGTTAGCGGGGGCGGCCGGGGAGCTGTTTTTT
TRBJ2-3 | TRBV15 | TRBD2 | NA | CATSRDGLAGGPDTQYF | TGTGCCACCAGCAGAGATGGACTAGCGGGAGGGCCAGATACGCAGTATTTT
TRBJ1-4 | TRBV30 | NA | NA | CAWSAGGANEKLFF | TGTGCCTGGAGTGCCGGGGGGGCTAATGAAAAACTGTTTTTT
TRBJ2-5 | TRBV6-5 | NA | NA | CASSLSETQYF | TGTGCCAGCAGTCTCTCCGAGACCCAGTACTTC
TRBJ1-4 | TRBV28 | TRBD1 | NA | CASSAPGQGREKLFF | TGTGCCAGCAGCGCACCGGGACAGGGTCGGGAAAAACTGTTTTTT
TRBJ2-7 | TRBV28 | TRBD1 | NA | CASSLPPGQYSYEQYF | TGTGCCAGCAGTTTACCCCCGGGACAGTATAGCTACGAGCAGTACTTC
TRBJ2-7 | TRBV12-3/TRBV12-4 | NA | NA | CASSRGEAYEQYF | TGTGCCAGCAGTCGAGGGGAGGCCTACGAGCAGTACTTC
TRBJ1-4 | TRBV11-2 | NA | NA | CASSPGATNEKLFF | TGTGCCAGCAGCCCAGGGGCCACTAATGAAAAACTGTTTTTT
TRBJ2-2 | TRBV6-5 | TRBD2 | once | CASKGLAGTTGELFF | TGTGCCAGCAAGGGACTAGCGGGAACGACCGGGGAGCTGTTTTTT
TRBJ1-1 | TRBV3-1/TRBV3-2 | NA | NA | CASSQVLHYTEAFF | TGTGCCAGCAGCCAAGTCTTACATTACACTGAAGCTTTCTTT
TRBJ1-1 | TRBV28 | NA | NA | CATYSRGMNTEAFF | TGTGCCACCTATTCCCGGGGGATGAACACTGAAGCTTTCTTT
TRBJ2-1 | TRBV9 | NA | NA | CASSVAGVTYNEQFF | TGTGCCAGCAGCGTAGCAGGGGTCACCTACAATGAGCAGTTCTTC
TRBJ2-1 | TRBV2 | TRBD2 | NA | CATSRSSGRANEQFF | TGTGCCACCTCGAGGAGTAGCGGGAGGGCCAACGAGCAGTTCTTC
TRBJ2-5 | TRBV7-2 | NA | NA | CASSLGNVGGRETQYF | TGTGCCAGCAGCTTAGGGAACGTGGGGGGGCGAGAGACCCAGTACTTC
TRBJ1-1 | TRBV14 | NA | few | CASSLDRTNSRLSEAFF | TGTGCCAGCAGCCTCGACAGAACCAACTCGCGGCTTTCTGAAGCTTTCTTT
TRBJ2-3 | TRBV6-5 | NA | NA | CASSYSAHSTDTQYF | TGTGCCAGTTCCTATAGCGCCCATAGCACAGATACGCAGTATTTT
TRBJ1-5 | TRBV29-1 | NA | NA | CSVDRGTTGSGQPQHF | TGCAGCGTTGATCGAGGGACAACAGGGTCAGGTCAGCCCCAGCATTTT
TRBJ2-7 | TRBV5-6 | NA | NA | CASSLWGRQLYEQYF | TGTGCCAGCAGCTTGTGGGGCCGACAGCTCTACGAGCAGTACTTC
TRBJ2-3 | TRBV27 | TRBD2 | NA | CASSPRGSGRVSDTQYF | TGTGCCAGCAGTCCCCGGGGTAGCGGGAGGGTATCAGATACGCAGTATTTT
TRBJ2-1 | TRBV5-1 | TRBD2 | NA | CASNGGTSGMSSYNEQFF | TGCGCCAGCAATGGGGGAACTAGCGGAATGAGCTCCTACAATGAGCAGTTCTTC
TRBJ2-7 | TRBV13 | TRBD1 | NA | CASSSRQGEQYF | TGTGCCAGCAGCTCCCGACAGGGAGAGCAGTACTTC
TRBJ1-2 | TRBV19 | NA | NA | CASSIQVDYGYTF | TGTGCCAGTAGTATACAGGTCGACTATGGCTACACCTTC
TRBJ1-2 | TRBV7-9 | NA | NA | CASSLGGRGYTF | TGTGCCAGCAGCTTAGGAGGGAGAGGCTACACCTTC
TRBJ1-1 | TRBV18 | NA | NA | CASSPLGGEAFF | TGTGCCAGCTCCCCGCTTGGGGGGGAAGCTTTCTTT
TRBJ2-7 | TRBV13 | NA | NA | CASSLDSGGRSYEQYF | TGTGCCAGCAGCTTAGATAGTGGGGGCAGGTCCTACGAGCAGTACTTC
TRBJ2-1 | TRBV4-1 | TRBD2 | NA | CASSQGAGVGYEQFF | TGCGCCAGCAGCCAAGGGGCGGGAGTCGGGTATGAGCAGTTCTTC
TRBJ2-1 | TRBV11-2 | NA | NA | CASSSHGGDGQFF | TGTGCCAGCAGCTCTCATGGAGGGGACGGGCAGTTCTTC
TRBJ2-5 | TRBV4-1 | NA | NA | CASSQDGAEGQETQYF | TGCGCCAGCAGCCAAGATGGGGCGGAAGGTCAAGAGACCCAGTACTTC
TRBJ1-1 | TRBV18 | TRBD1 | NA | CASSGTGEAFF | TGTGCCAGCTCAGGGACAGGGGAAGCTTTCTTT
TRBJ1-2 | TRBV10-3 | TRBD1 | NA | CAISEPDRREPSYGYTF | TGTGCCATCAGTGAGCCGGACAGGCGAGAACCCTCGTATGGCTACACCTTC